This T cell receptor beta chain originates from a study of T cells after somatic rescue of genetic block. Using immunoSEQ multiplex PCR, the repertoire was profiled, and TCRdb retains in-frame clones only, with some absent. The profile shows about 88,000 clones, around 90% of them singletons. This sequence was found in a woman aged 18-29 years. Sequenced sample: peripheral blood mononuclear cells (PBMCs).

The CDR3 region is CASSLDASPTYEQYF. The CDR3 nucleotides read TGCGCCAGCAGCTTGGATGCTAGCCCGACCTACGAGCAGTACTTC. The chain links TRBV5-1 to TRBJ2-7, with D tentatively TRBD2 (5 bases). There are 15 residues in the CDR3. Germline V gene data show CDR1 as SGHRS and CDR2 as YFSETQ. The V end was cut by 0 bases, the J end by 2 bases, with 12 bases between.